These T cell receptor beta chains were read from a single sample in a study of cytomegalovirus exposure and HLA in healthy donors. Here immunoSEQ multiplex PCR was the method, and the copy in TCRdb shows in-frame clones only, minus some. Of around 150,000 clones in the sample, approximately 77% were seen once. Sequenced material: PBMCs. Every receptor here comes from a male donor in good health and CMV-seropositive. Each CDR3 is given with its conserved first and last residue. The D gene is left open where the match is weak. Rows give clone size only sometimes, using once, few, many, or a class for an expanded clone.

D	length	V	size	J	CDR3	DNA
-	11	TRBV30	few	TRBJ1-1	CAWSMQTEAFF	TGTGCCTGGAGTATGCAGACTGAAGCTTTCTTT
-	14	TRBV10-3	-	TRBJ1-5	CAISAQEVNQPQHF	TGTGCCATCAGTGCGCAGGAGGTCAATCAGCCCCAGCATTTT
-	16	TRBV14	-	TRBJ2-3	CASSQRIALSTDTQYF	TGTGCCAGCAGCCAAAGAATAGCGTTAAGCACAGATACGCAGTATTTT
TRBD1	13	TRBV30	-	TRBJ1-6	CAWRQGKNSPLHF	TGTGCCTGGCGACAGGGGAAGAATTCACCCCTCCACTTT
TRBD2	15	TRBV10-3	-	TRBJ2-5	CAISAGGADRETQYF	TGTGCCATCAGTGCCGGGGGGGCGGATAGGGAGACCCAGTACTTC
TRBD1	14	TRBV5-1	-	TRBJ1-2	CASSSGQGPTGYTF	TGCGCCAGCAGCTCTGGACAGGGACCCACCGGCTACACCTTC
-	12	TRBV7-3	-	TRBJ2-3	CASSSGTDTQYF	TGTGCCAGCAGCTCAGGCACAGATACGCAGTATTTT
TRBD2	14	TRBV19	-	TRBJ2-1	CASSPGGAYNEQFF	TGTGCCAGTAGCCCTGGGGGGGCCTACAATGAGCAGTTCTTC
-	14	TRBV5-8	-	TRBJ1-2	CASSFGLGFRGYTF	TGTGCCAGCAGCTTCGGACTCGGTTTTCGGGGCTACACCTTC
-	15	TRBV27	-	TRBJ2-5	CASGWEYGRQETQYF	TGTGCCAGCGGATGGGAGTACGGGAGACAAGAGACCCAGTACTTC
-	15	TRBV2	-	TRBJ1-3	CASSESTFSGNTIYF	TGTGCCAGCAGTGAGTCCACATTCTCTGGAAACACCATATATTTT
-	16	TRBV7-9	few	TRBJ1-1	CASSLGGVGQNTEAFF	TGTGCCAGCAGCTTAGGTGGGGTGGGACAGAACACTGAAGCTTTCTTT
-	15	TRBV6-1	few	TRBJ2-3	CATSQGRASTDTQYF	TGTGCCACCTCACAGGGCAGGGCGAGCACAGATACGCAGTATTTT
-	16	TRBV2	-	TRBJ1-2	CASRNSGTQGIYGYTF	TGTGCCAGCAGGAACTCGGGAACTCAGGGGATATATGGCTACACCTTC
-	14	TRBV5-1	-	TRBJ2-2	CASSSQGNTGELFF	TGCGCCAGCAGCTCACAGGGGAACACCGGGGAGCTGTTTTTT
TRBD2	14	TRBV9	-	TRBJ2-7	CASSPPGGAREQYF	TGTGCCAGCAGCCCCCCGGGAGGGGCGAGGGAGCAGTACTTC
TRBD1	15	TRBV5-1	-	TRBJ1-1	CASSLVYGTDLAAFF	TGCGCCAGCAGCTTGGTTTATGGGACAGATCTTGCAGCTTTCTTT
TRBD1	14	TRBV9	-	TRBJ2-7	CASSVGQGAYEQYF	TGTGCCAGCAGCGTTGGGCAGGGGGCCTACGAGCAGTACTTC
-	14	TRBV12-5	once	TRBJ2-6	CASGAGTGANVLTF	TGTGCTAGTGGTGCAGGGACTGGGGCCAACGTCCTGACTTTC
TRBD1	13	TRBV9	-	TRBJ1-6	CASSVGTGRPLHF	TGTGCCAGCAGCGTAGGGACAGGGCGACCCCTCCACTTT
-	13	TRBV2	-	TRBJ2-1	CASSEAPSNEQFF	TGTGCCAGCAGTGAAGCGCCCAGCAATGAGCAGTTCTTC
-	15	TRBV15	few	TRBJ1-5	CATSSMGGSNQPQHF	TGTGCCACCAGCAGTATGGGGGGTAGCAATCAGCCCCAGCATTTT
-	11	TRBV2	few	TRBJ1-1	CASSYRSSAFF	TGTGCCAGCAGCTACAGAAGCTCAGCTTTCTTT
-	16	TRBV6-1	few	TRBJ2-6	CASSEGLGSGANVLTF	TGTGCCAGCAGTGAAGGTCTCGGCTCTGGGGCCAACGTCCTGACTTTC
TRBD2	18	TRBV9	-	TRBJ2-2	CASSVDPASGGLTGELFF	TGTGCCAGCAGCGTAGACCCTGCCAGCGGGGGACTCACCGGGGAGCTGTTTTTT
-	16	TRBV4-3	-	TRBJ1-4	CASSQDRALGGEKLFF	TGCGCCAGCAGCCAAGATCGGGCTCTTGGAGGCGAAAAACTGTTTTTT
-	16	TRBV7-2	-	TRBJ1-3	CASSPWEPLRGNTIYF	TGTGCCAGCAGCCCCTGGGAGCCTCTCAGGGGAAACACCATATATTTT
-	13	TRBV30	-	TRBJ2-7	CAWSPKGSYEQYF	TGTGCCTGGAGCCCCAAGGGGTCCTACGAGCAGTACTTC